The clone carrying this T cell receptor (beta chain) was seen more than once but under ten times. Its target is not known. This CDR3 contains 15 residues. V gave up 7 bases and J gave up 0 bases, with 14 bases separating them. From germline, CDR1 is SGHRS and CDR2 YFSETQ. The sample comes from a study of T-cell memory formation after mild COVID-19. Study context: TCR clusters were mostly donor specific.

TCRdb re-called the 5' RACE reads through MiXCR, storing one row per CDR3 protein. The sample has around 530,000 distinct CDR3 sequences, about 20% seen once. Broader study findings: Clones contracting across day 15 to 85 had a balanced CD4/CD8 profile; later expanding clones leaned CD4+. Memory cells collected pre-infection included some clones that later responded, suggesting cross-reactive memory joined. The study found contracting CD4+ clones mainly in CM and EM and contracting CD8+ clones in EMRA.

The gene calls are TRBV5-1 and TRBJ2-1; possible D gene TRBD2, 5 bases. The material sequenced was PBMCs or a T cell subset sorted from them (not recorded which). This clonotype originated in an adult woman who had mild COVID-19 (a few samples of this study predate the infection). Cell type and time point are not known. The CDR3 loop is CASLATGSSYNEQFF. The CDR3 DNA follows: TGCGCCAGCCTGGCAACGGGGAGCTCCTACAATGAGCAGTTCTTC. The whole variable domain, remainder taken from reference TRBV5-1 and TRBJ2-1, is KAGVTQTPRYLIKTRGQQVTLSCSPISGHRSVSWYQQTPGQGLQFLFEYFSETQRNKGNFPGRFSGRQFSNSRSEMNVSTLELGDSALYLCASLATGSSYNEQFFGPGTRLTVL.